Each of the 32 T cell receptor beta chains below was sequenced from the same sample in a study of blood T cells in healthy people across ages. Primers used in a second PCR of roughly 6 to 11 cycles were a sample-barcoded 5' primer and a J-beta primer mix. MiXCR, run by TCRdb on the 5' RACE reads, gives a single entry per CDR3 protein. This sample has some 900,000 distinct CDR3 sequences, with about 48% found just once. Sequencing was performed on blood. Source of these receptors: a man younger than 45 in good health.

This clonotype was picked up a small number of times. Here the CDR3 reads CASSQEGDGYTF. CDR3 nucleotide sequence: TGCGCCAGCAGCCAAGAGGGGGATGGCTACACCTTC. V and J are TRBV4-3 and TRBJ1-2; tentative D call: TRBD1 (5 bases). The CDR3 covers 12 residues. CDR1 is LGHNA, CDR2 YSLEER, per germline. The V end lost 0 bases, the J end lost 6 bases, and 5 bases lay between the germline ends.

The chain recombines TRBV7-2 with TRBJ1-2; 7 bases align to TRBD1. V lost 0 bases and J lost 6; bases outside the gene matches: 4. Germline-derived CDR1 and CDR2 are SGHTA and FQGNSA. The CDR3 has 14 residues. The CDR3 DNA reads TGTGCCAGCAGCTTAGCGGGACAGTTAGATGGCTACACCTTC. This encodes CASSLAGQLDGYTF.

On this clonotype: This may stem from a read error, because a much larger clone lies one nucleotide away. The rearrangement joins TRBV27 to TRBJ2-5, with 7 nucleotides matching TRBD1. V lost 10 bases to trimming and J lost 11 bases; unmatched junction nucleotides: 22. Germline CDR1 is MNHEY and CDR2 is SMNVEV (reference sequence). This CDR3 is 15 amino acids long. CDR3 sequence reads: CANRPTPGQPVVQYF. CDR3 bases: TGTGCCAACAGACCGACACCGGGACAGCCGGTTGTGCAGTACTTC.

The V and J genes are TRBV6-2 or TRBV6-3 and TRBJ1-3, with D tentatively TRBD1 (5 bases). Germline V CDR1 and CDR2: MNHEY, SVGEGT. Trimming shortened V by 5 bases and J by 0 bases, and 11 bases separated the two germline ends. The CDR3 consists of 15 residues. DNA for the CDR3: TGTGCCAGCAGTGACGGGACGGCCTCTGGAAACACCATATATTTT. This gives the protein CASSDGTASGNTIYF.

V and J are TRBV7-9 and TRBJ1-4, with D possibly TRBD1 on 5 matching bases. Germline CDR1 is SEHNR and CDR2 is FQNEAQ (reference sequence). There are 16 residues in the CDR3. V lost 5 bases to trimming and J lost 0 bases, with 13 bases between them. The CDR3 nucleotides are TGTGCCAGCAGCCAACAGGACGGAGCAACTAATGAAAAACTGTTTTTT. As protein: CASSQQDGATNEKLFF.

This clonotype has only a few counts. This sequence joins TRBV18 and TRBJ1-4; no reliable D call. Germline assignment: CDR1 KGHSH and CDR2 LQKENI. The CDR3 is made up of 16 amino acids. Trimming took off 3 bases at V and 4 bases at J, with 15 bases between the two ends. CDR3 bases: TGTGCCAGCTCACCCCCAAATTCCGGTCTTAATGAAAAACTGTTTTTT. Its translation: CASSPPNSGLNEKLFF.

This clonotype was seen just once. The DNA for the CDR3 is TGTGCCAGCAGTTACAGGGACAGGAGCTCCTACGAGCAGTACTTC. This codes for CASSYRDRSSYEQYF. This rearrangement joins TRBV6-5 to TRBJ2-7; 8 bases are a match to TRBD1. The germline V gene encodes CDR1 MNHEY and CDR2 SVGAGI. The J segment lost 0 bases and the V segment lost 2 bases, leaving 3 bases of the junction unmatched. This CDR3 comprises 15 residues.

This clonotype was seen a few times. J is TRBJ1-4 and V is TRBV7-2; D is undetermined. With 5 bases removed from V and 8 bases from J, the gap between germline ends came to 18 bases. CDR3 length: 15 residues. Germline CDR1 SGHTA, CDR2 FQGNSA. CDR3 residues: CASSTIPARSEKLFF. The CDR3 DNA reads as TGTGCCAGCAGCACGATCCCAGCGCGATCAGAAAAACTGTTTTTT.

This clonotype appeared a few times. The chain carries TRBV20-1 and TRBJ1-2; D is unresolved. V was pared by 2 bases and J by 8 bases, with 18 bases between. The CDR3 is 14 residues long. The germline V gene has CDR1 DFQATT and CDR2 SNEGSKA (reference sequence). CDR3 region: CSARFRSGEQGYTF. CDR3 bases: TGCAGTGCTAGATTCCGCTCAGGAGAGCAGGGCTACACCTTC.

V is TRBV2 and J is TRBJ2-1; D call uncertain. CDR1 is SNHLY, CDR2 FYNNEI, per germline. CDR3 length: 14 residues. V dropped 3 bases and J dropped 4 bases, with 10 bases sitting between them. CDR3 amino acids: CASSDVALYNEQFF. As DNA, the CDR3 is TGTGCCAGCAGTGATGTAGCCCTATACAATGAGCAGTTCTTC.

The CDR3 here is CASSYGFQGRETQYF. The DNA for the CDR3 is TGTGCCAGCAGTTACGGTTTTCAGGGCCGAGAGACCCAGTACTTC. The V call is TRBV6-2 or TRBV6-3, the J call TRBJ2-5; tentative D call: TRBD1 (5 bases). The CDR3 runs to 15 residues. V lost 2 bases and J 4 bases, leaving 14 bases between the germline ends. Per germline, CDR1 MNHEY and CDR2 SVGEGT.

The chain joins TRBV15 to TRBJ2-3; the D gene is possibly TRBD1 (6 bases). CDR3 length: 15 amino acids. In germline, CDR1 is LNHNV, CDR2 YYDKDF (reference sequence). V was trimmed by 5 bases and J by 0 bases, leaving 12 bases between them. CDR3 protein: CATSQTGGSTDTQYF. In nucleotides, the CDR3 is TGTGCCACCAGCCAGACAGGTGGTAGCACAGATACGCAGTATTTT.

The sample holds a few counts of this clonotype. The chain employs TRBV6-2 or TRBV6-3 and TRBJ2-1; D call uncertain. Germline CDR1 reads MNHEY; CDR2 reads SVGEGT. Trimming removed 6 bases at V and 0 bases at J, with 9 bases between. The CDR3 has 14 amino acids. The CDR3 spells CASRVASSYNEQFF. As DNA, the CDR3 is TGTGCCAGCAGGGTCGCCAGCTCCTACAATGAGCAGTTCTTC.

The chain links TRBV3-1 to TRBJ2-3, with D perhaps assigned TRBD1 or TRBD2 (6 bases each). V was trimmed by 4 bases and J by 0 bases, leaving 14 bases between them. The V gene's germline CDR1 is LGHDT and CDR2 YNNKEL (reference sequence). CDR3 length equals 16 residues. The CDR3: CASSRNRGPSTDTQYF. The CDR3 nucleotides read TGTGCCAGCAGCCGGAACCGGGGGCCTAGCACAGATACGCAGTATTTT.

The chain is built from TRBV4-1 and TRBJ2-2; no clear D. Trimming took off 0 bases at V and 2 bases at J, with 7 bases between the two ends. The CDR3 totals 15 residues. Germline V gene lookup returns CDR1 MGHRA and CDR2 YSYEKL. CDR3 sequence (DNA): TGCGCCAGCAGCCAAGAAGGCAGTAACACCGGGGAGCTGTTTTTT. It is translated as CASSQEGSNTGELFF.

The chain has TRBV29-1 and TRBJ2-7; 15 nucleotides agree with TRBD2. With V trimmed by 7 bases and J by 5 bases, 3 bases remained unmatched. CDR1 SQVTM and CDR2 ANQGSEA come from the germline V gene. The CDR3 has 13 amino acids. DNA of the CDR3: TGCAGCGCTCGGACTAGCGGGGGGGACGAGCAGTACTTC. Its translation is CSARTSGGDEQYF.

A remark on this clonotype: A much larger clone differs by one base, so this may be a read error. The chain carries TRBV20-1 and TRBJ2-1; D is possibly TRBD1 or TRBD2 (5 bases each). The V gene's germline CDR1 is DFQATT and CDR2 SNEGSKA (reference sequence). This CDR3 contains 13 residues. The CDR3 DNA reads TGCAGTACTAGGCCTGCAGGGTTGTCGGAGCAGTTCTTC. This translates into CSTRPAGLSEQFF.

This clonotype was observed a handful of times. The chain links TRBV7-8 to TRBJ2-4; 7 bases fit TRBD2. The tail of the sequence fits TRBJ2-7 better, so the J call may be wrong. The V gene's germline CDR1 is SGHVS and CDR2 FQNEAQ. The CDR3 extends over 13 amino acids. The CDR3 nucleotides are TGTGCCAGTACGAGCGGGGCTAGGTACGAGCAGTACTTC. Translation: CASTSGARYEQYF.

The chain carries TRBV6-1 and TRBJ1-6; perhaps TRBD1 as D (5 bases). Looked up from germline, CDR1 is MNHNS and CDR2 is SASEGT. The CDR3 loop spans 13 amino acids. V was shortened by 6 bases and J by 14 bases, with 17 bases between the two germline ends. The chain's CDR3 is CASSLTVRGSLHF. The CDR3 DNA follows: TGTGCCAGCAGCCTGACAGTTCGGGGCTCCCTCCACTTT.

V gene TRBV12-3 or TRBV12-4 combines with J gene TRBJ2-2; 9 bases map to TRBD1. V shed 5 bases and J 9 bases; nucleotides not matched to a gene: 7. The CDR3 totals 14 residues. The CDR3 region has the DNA TGTGCCAGCAGTCCGCGGACAGGGGAATGGGAGCTGTTTTTT. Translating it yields CASSPRTGEWELFF.

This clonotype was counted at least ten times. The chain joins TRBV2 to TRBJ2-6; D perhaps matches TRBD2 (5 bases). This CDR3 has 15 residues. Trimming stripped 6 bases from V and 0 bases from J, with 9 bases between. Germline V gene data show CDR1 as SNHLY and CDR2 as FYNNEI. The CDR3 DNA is TGTGCCAGCAGGGGAGACGACTCTGGGGCCAACGTCCTGACTTTC. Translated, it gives CASRGDDSGANVLTF.

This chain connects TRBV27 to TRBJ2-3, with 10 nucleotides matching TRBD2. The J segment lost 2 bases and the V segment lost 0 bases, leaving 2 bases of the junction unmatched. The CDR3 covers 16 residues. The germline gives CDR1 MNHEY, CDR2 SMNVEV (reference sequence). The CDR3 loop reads CASSLSSGGVTDTQYF. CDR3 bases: TGTGCCAGCAGTTTATCGAGCGGGGGGGTCACAGATACGCAGTATTTT.

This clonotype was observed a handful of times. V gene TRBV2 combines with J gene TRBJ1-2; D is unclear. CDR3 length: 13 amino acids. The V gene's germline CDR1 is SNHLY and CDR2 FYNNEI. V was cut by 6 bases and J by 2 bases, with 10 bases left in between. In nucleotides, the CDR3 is TGTGCCAGCAGCGGGGAGATAAACTATGGCTACACCTTC. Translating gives CASSGEINYGYTF.

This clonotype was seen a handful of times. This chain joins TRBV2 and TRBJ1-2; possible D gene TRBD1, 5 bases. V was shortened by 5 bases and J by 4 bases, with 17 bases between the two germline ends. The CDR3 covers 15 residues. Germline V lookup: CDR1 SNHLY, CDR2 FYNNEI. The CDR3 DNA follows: TGTGCCAGCAGTTCCCAAGGAGGGGTTAGCTATGGCTACACCTTC. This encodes CASSSQGGVSYGYTF. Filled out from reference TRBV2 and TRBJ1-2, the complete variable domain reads EPEVTQTPSHQVTQMGQEVILRCVPISNHLYFYWYRQILGQKVEFLVSFYNNEISEKSEIFDDQFSVERPDGSNFTLKIRSTKLEDSAMYFCASSSQGGVSYGYTFGSGTRLTVV.

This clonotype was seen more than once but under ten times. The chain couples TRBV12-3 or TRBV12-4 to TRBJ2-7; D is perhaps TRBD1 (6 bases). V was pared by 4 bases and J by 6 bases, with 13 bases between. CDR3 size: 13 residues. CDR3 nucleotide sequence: TGTGCCAGCAGTTCCGGACAGATCTTCGAGCAGTACTTC. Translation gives CASSSGQIFEQYF.

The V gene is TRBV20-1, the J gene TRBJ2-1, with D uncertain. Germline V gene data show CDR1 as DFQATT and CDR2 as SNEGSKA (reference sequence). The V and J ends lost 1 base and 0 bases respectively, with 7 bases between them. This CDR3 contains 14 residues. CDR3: CSARVESSYNEQFF. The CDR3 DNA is TGCAGTGCTAGAGTTGAGAGCTCCTACAATGAGCAGTTCTTC.

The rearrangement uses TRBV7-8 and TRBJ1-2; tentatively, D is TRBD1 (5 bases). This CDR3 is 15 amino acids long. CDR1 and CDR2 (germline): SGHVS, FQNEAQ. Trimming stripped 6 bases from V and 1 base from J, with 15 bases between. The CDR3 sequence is CASSRIGENNYGYTF. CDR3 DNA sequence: TGTGCCAGCAGTCGAATAGGGGAGAATAACTATGGCTACACCTTC.

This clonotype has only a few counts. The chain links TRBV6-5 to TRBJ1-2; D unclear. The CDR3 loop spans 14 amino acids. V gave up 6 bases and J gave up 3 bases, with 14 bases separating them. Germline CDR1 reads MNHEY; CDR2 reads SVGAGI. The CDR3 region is CASSSEDPDYGYTF. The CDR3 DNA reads TGTGCCAGCAGCTCGGAAGACCCGGACTATGGCTACACCTTC.

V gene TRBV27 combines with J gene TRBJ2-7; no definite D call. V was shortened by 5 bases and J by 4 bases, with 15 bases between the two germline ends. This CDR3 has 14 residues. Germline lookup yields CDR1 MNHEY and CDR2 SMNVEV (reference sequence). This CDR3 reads CASSPLGSNYEQYF. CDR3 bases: TGTGCCAGCAGTCCCTTAGGCTCGAATTACGAGCAGTACTTC.

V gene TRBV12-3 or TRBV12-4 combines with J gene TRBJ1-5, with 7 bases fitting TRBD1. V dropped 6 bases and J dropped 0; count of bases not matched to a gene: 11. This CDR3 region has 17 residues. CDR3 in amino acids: CASRGGQEGYSNQPQHF. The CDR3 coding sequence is TGTGCCAGCAGGGGAGGACAGGAAGGTTATAGCAATCAGCCCCAGCATTTT.

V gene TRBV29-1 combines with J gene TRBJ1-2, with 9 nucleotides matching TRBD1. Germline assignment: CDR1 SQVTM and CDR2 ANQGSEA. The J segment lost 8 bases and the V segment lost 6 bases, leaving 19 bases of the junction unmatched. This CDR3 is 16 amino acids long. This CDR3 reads CSVDPLDRGTVRGYTF. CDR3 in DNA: TGCAGCGTAGACCCTCTGGACAGGGGAACGGTGAGAGGCTACACCTTC.

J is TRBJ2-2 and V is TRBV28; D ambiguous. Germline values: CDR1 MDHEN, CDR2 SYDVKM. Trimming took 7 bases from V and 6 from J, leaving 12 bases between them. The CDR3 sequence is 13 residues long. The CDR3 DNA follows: TGTGCCAGCATGGCCCTGGCGGCCGGGGAGCTGTTTTTT. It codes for CASMALAAGELFF.